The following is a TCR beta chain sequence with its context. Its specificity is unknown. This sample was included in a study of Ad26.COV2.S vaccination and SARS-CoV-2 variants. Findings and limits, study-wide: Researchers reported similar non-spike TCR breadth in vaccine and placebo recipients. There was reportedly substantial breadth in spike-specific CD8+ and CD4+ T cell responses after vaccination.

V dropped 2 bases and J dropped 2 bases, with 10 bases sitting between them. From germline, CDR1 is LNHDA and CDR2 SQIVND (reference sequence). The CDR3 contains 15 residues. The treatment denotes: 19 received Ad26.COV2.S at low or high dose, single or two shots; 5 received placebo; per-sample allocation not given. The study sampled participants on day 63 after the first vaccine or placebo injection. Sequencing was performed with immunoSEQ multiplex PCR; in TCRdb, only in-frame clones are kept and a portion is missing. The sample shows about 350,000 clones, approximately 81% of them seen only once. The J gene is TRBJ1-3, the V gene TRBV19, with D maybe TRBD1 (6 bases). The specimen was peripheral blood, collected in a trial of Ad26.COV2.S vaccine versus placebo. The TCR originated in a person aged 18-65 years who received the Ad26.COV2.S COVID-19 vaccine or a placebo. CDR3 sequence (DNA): TGTGCCAGTAGTATAATGGGGGCGGCTGGAAACACCATATATTTT. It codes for CASSIMGAAGNTIYF.